The 22 T cell receptor beta chains reported below all come from one sample, sequenced in a study of blood T cell repertoires in COVID-19. The data were produced by immunoSEQ multiplex PCR, yet TCRdb's version contains in-frame clones alone and is incomplete. The table has around 200,000 clones, 85% seen once. Sequencing used PBMCs or T cells enriched from blood (not recorded which). The receptors come from a man aged 35 to 55 who had recovered from COVID-19.

Only a few counts were recorded for this clone. The chain couples TRBV30 to TRBJ2-7; 10 nucleotides match TRBD2. Germline V lookup: CDR1 GTSNPN, CDR2 SVGIG (reference sequence). This CDR3 is 12 amino acids long. The V gene end was trimmed by 5 bases and the J gene end by 4 bases; junction bases not matched to a gene: 2. The DNA for the CDR3 is TGTGCCTGGGGACTAGCGGTTTACGAGCAGTACTTC. Translating gives CAWGLAVYEQYF.

This chain joins TRBV7-9 and TRBJ1-1; a weak D match, TRBD1 (5 bases). V lost 0 bases and J 5 bases, leaving 10 bases between the germline ends. The CDR3 has 14 residues. Germline CDR1 SEHNR, CDR2 FQNEAQ (reference sequence). The CDR3 nucleotides are TGTGCCAGCAGCTTAGCCGGGGGAAGGACTGAAGCTTTCTTT. Protein sequence: CASSLAGGRTEAFF.

This chain uses TRBV19 with TRBJ2-6; 8 bases agree with TRBD1. Germline-derived CDR1 and CDR2 are LNHDA and SQIVND (reference sequence). The CDR3 totals 13 residues. DNA of the CDR3: TGTGCGACAGGGGTTAGTGGGGCCAACGTCCTGACTTTC. It yields the protein CATGVSGANVLTF.

The V and J genes are TRBV4-1 and TRBJ1-5; 7 nucleotides match TRBD1. The junction had 6 bases not matched to a gene; V was cut back by 3 bases and J by 4 bases. This CDR3 is built from 15 residues. From germline, CDR1 is MGHRA and CDR2 YSYEKL. The CDR3 sequence: CASSQSPQGNQPQHF. The CDR3 DNA reads TGCGCCAGCAGCCAGTCTCCACAGGGGAATCAGCCCCAGCATTTT.

Only one count was recorded for this clone. The chain joins TRBV6-5 to TRBJ1-2, with D tentatively TRBD1 (5 bases). CDR3 length: 15 amino acids. Germline V gene data show CDR1 as MNHEY and CDR2 as SVGAGI. Between the trimmed V and J ends, which lost 0 bases and 7 bases, there was a span of 15 bases. The CDR3 coding sequence is TGTGCCAGCAGTTACTCGAGACGGGCCCAGGGTGGCTACACCTTC. Translating gives CASSYSRRAQGGYTF.

The chain couples TRBV5-1 to TRBJ2-5, with TRBD2 matching over 7 bases. The V segment lost 3 bases and the J segment 5 bases; nucleotides outside the gene matches: 7. The CDR3 runs to 14 residues. CDR1 and CDR2 from the germline V gene are SGHRS and YFSETQ. The CDR3 sequence: CASSSDLGGETQYF. The CDR3, as DNA: TGCGCCAGCAGCTCCGACCTGGGGGGGGAGACCCAGTACTTC.

This chain uses TRBV5-1 with TRBJ1-1, with TRBD1 matching over 9 bases. Per germline, CDR1 SGHRS and CDR2 YFSETQ. The CDR3 covers 15 residues. The ends lost 3 bases at V and 8 bases at J; junction bases unmatched: 11. CDR3 sequence: CASSSNSVGTGEAFF. CDR3 coding DNA: TGCGCCAGCAGCTCGAATTCAGTCGGGACAGGGGAAGCTTTCTTT.

The chain has TRBV5-1 and TRBJ2-7; TRBD2 is a possible D gene (6 bases). Germline V gene lookup returns CDR1 SGHRS and CDR2 YFSETQ. The CDR3 loop spans 15 amino acids. V lost 0 bases, J lost 5 bases, and 15 bases lay in between. CDR3 nucleotide sequence: TGCGCCAGCAGCTTGGGTGGGACTGGGGTCCACGAGCAGTACTTC. It yields the protein CASSLGGTGVHEQYF.

The DNA of the CDR3 is TGTGCCAGCAGCGGGGGACTAGCGGGCTACTACGAGCAGTACTTC. Protein: CASSGGLAGYYEQYF. The chain joins TRBV7-2 to TRBJ2-7; 12 nucleotides align to TRBD2. The length of the CDR3 is 15 residues. V gave up 5 bases and J gave up 3 bases; unmatched junction bases: 5. Germline CDR1 SGHTA, CDR2 FQGNSA.

This rearrangement joins TRBV29-1 to TRBJ1-2, with a possible D match to TRBD1 (5 bases). The CDR3 is 12 residues long. V was shortened by 7 bases and J by 0 bases, with 9 bases between the two germline ends. Germline V gene lookup returns CDR1 SQVTM and CDR2 ANQGSEA. CDR3 bases: TGCAGCGGCGGGGCTCCTAACTATGGCTACACCTTC. This gives the protein CSGGAPNYGYTF.

The chain employs TRBV23-1 and TRBJ2-1, with D possibly being TRBD2 (5 bases). TRBV23-1 is an ORF; its function is uncertain. The V end was cut by 8 bases, the J end by 3 bases, with 14 bases between. The length of the CDR3 is 14 residues. The CDR3 is CASVPGGFYNEQFF. CDR3 DNA sequence: TGCGCCAGCGTGCCGGGCGGGTTCTACAATGAGCAGTTCTTC.

The chain carries TRBV4-2 and TRBJ2-7; maybe TRBD2 (6 bases). V lost 4 bases to trimming and J lost 3 bases, with 16 bases between them. The CDR3 extends over 15 amino acids. Germline V gives CDR1 LGHNA, CDR2 YNFKEQ. CDR3 amino acids: CASSPRLDTNYEQYF. The CDR3 region has the DNA TGTGCCAGCAGCCCCCGACTAGATACGAACTACGAGCAGTACTTC.

The chain joins TRBV28 to TRBJ2-3, with 9 bases fitting TRBD2. The CDR3 runs 15 residues. The V and J ends lost 6 bases and 10 bases, in that order; junction bases with no gene match: 14. Germline V lookup: CDR1 MDHEN, CDR2 SYDVKM. The chain's CDR3 is CASSRTVSGSPPQYF. CDR3 bases: TGTGCCAGCAGCAGGACAGTTAGCGGGAGTCCTCCGCAGTATTTT. Full variable domain (outside the CDR3, taken from reference TRBV28 and TRBJ2-3): DVKVTQSSRYLVKRTGEKVFLECVQDMDHENMFWYRQDPGLGLRLIYFSYDVKMKEKGDIPEGYSVSREKKERFSLILESASTNQTSMYLCASSRTVSGSPPQYFGPGTRLTVL.

The gene calls are TRBV5-5 and TRBJ1-5, with 9 bases aligning to TRBD1. CDR3 length equals 17 residues. Germline V gene lookup returns CDR1 SGHKS and CDR2 YYEKEE (reference sequence). The V segment lost 0 bases and the J segment 1 base; nucleotides outside the gene matches: 5. The CDR3 loop is CASSLAGQGSSNQPQHF. Here the CDR3 DNA reads TGTGCCAGCAGCTTGGCTGGACAGGGGTCGAGCAATCAGCCCCAGCATTTT.

The rearrangement links TRBV5-1 to TRBJ2-3, with 12 bases identical to TRBD2. Germline V gene sequence: CDR1 SGHRS, CDR2 YFSETQ. Unmatched junction bases numbered 7, after V lost 5 bases and J lost 3 bases. The length of the CDR3 is 16 residues. CDR3 sequence: CASSETSGSGTDTQYF. The CDR3 nucleotides are TGCGCCAGCAGTGAGACTAGCGGGAGTGGGACAGATACGCAGTATTTT.

V gene TRBV15 combines with J gene TRBJ2-1, with 13 bases aligning to TRBD2. The CDR3 consists of 16 residues. The junction had 9 bases not matched to a gene; V was cut back by 4 bases and J by 9 bases. CDR1 LNHNV and CDR2 YYDKDF come from the germline V gene (reference sequence). The CDR3 reads CATSTLRTSGSPEQFF. The CDR3 coding sequence is TGTGCCACCAGCACCCTGAGGACTAGCGGGAGTCCTGAGCAGTTCTTC.

The sample holds a few counts of this clone. This rearrangement joins TRBV30 to TRBJ1-1, with 7 bases fitting TRBD1. The CDR3 totals 13 residues. The junction had 5 bases not matched to a gene; V was cut back by 4 bases and J by 3 bases. Germline V gene data show CDR1 as GTSNPN and CDR2 as SVGIG (reference sequence). This CDR3 reads CAWKRGPDTEAFF. DNA for the CDR3: TGTGCCTGGAAAAGGGGGCCAGACACTGAAGCTTTCTTT.

This clone showed up just once. The chain couples TRBV10-1 to TRBJ2-7, with 8 bases that match TRBD1. CDR1 is WNHNN, CDR2 SYGVQD, per germline (reference sequence). There are 15 residues in the CDR3. J lost 0 bases, V lost 5 bases, and 6 bases had no gene match. The CDR3 DNA reads TGCGCCAGCAGTCAGGGGGCCTTGCACTCCTACGAGCAGTACTTC. Protein: CASSQGALHSYEQYF.

J is TRBJ2-1 and V is TRBV27; TRBD2 matches 10 bases. This CDR3 has 16 residues. Unmatched junction bases numbered 8, after V lost 3 bases and J lost 6 bases. Germline CDR1 reads MNHEY; CDR2 reads SMNVEV (reference sequence). The CDR3 nucleotides are TGTGCCAGCAGTTTCTCTACTAGCGGGGTCTCCAATGAGCAGTTCTTC. Protein product: CASSFSTSGVSNEQFF.

The table lists this clone with a few counts. The rearrangement uses TRBV29-1 and TRBJ2-1, with 8 bases that match TRBD2. Germline CDR1 SQVTM, CDR2 ANQGSEA. CDR3 length equals 14 residues. V dropped 5 bases and J dropped 7; count of bases not matched to a gene: 10. In DNA form, the CDR3 reads TGCAGCGTTTCCACTAGCGGATTAAAGAATGAGCAGTTCTTC. Its translation is CSVSTSGLKNEQFF.

In nucleotides, the CDR3 is TGTGCCAGCAGCTTCGAAGCGAGGGACTATGGCTACACCTTC. As protein: CASSFEARDYGYTF. The chain joins TRBV13 to TRBJ1-2; D not resolved. This CDR3 region has 14 residues. CDR1 is PRHDT, CDR2 FYEKMQ, per germline (reference sequence). Trimming stripped 3 bases from V and 3 bases from J, with 11 bases between.

The chain has TRBV5-6 and TRBJ2-7, with 10 bases identical to TRBD1. The length of the CDR3 is 14 residues. Trimming took 5 bases from V and 2 from J; bases not matched to a gene: 4. Germline V lookup: CDR1 SGHDT, CDR2 YYEEEE. The CDR3 loop is CASSSGTGAYEQYF. CDR3 coding DNA: TGTGCCAGCAGTTCAGGGACAGGGGCCTACGAGCAGTACTTC.